This T cell receptor (beta chain) was sequenced during a study of T cells in Graves' hyperthyroidism and ophthalmopathy. The CDR3 regions of TCR beta were amplified from RNA transcripts. HTBI primers were used for first-round RT-PCR of the TCR CDR3. In TCRdb, the multiplex PCR reads were re-called with MiXCR into one record per CDR3 protein. Of 300,000 to 450,000 distinct CDR3 sequences listed, roughly 14% are singletons. Study-wide points: Most thyroid clonotypes expanded above 0.001 were also detected in blood.

The CDR3 covers 16 residues. Germline V lookup: CDR1 SEHNR, CDR2 FQNEAQ (reference sequence). The ends lost 6 bases at V and 6 bases at J; junction bases unmatched: 10. At least ten counts were recorded for this clonotype. No antigen is known for it. Around 10 ml fresh peripheral blood yielded the PBMCs. Sequencing input: blood. The TCR comes from an older woman with Graves' hyperthyroidism. The rearrangement joins TRBV7-9 to TRBJ2-1; 11 bases line up with TRBD2. The CDR3 sequence: CASSFIAGGPGNEQFF. For the CDR3, the DNA is TGTGCCAGCAGTTTTATAGCGGGAGGGCCCGGCAATGAGCAGTTCTTC.